Included here is one T cell receptor (beta chain) sequence, with context. No antigen is known for it. No qualities accompany the bases; no much larger clone lies one base away. Library preparation was by the immunoSEQ multiplex PCR assay. For the multiplex PCR, a mixture combining 60 forward primers for TCR Vbeta segments and 13 reverse primers for TCR Jbeta segments was used. The CDR3 region of rearranged TCR beta genes was amplified from genomic DNA with a multiplex PCR assay. The Illumina HiSeq System was used to sequence the amplified TCR beta libraries as 87-base-pair reads. The original methods were these. A later analysis counted about 80 million unique TCR beta chains across the 650 to 800 repertoires, and about 10 million of these chains were shared by at least two donors. To remove PCR and sequencing errors, raw reads were error-corrected and collapsed into unique sequences using a nearest-neighbor algorithm that merged closely related sequences. V, D and J gene segments were assigned by aligning CDR3 sequences to IMGT reference sequences. For a sequence to be retained, at least a six-nucleotide match to both a V gene segment and a J gene segment was required. Rearrangements were classified as productive when the CDR3 lacked stop codons and remained in frame with V and J, and all other rearrangements were classified as non-productive. CDR3 was defined according to IMGT convention as the region running from the second conserved V-encoded cysteine to the conserved J-encoded phenylalanine. The earlier analysis of 500 to 650 of the donors excluded any sequence lacking an unambiguous match to a single V gene segment. An earlier analysis of 587 of the donors classified V segments as functional when productive rearrangements were above 56.7% and as segregating when the standard deviation between donors was above 5%. To diagnose cytomegalovirus status from the catalog of TCR beta chain sequences, a statistical classification framework was built. V and J gene assignment, in a later analysis, came from comparing TCR nucleotide sequences with IMGT/GENE-DB human TR gene sequences. The TCRdist pipeline was used in a later analysis to assign CDR3 sequences and most-parsimonious VDJ recombination scenarios. In a later analysis, every TCR beta chain was defined by the combination of its CDR3 amino acid sequence and its V-gene family, and reads without a unique V-gene family were dropped. To address suspected cross-contamination and a sequencing artifact, a later analysis removed some 620 highly shared, low-generation-probability nucleotide sequences. In a later analysis, a clonal expansion index for each public chain was calculated from normalized within-repertoire ranks of inferred template counts. A later analysis computed generation probabilities with a VDJ recombination model fitted to out-of-frame rearrangements, and checked the results against IGoR. In a later analysis, TCR-TCR, TCR-HLA and TCR-CMV co-occurrence was scored with hypergeometric tests, and a repertoire-size bias correction was applied to TCR pairs. To estimate false discovery rates, a later analysis permuted the HLA or CMV assignments 20 times. In a later analysis, co-occurring TCRs were grouped using DBSCAN, with TCRdist sequence similarity added in when clustering inside HLA-allele-positive subsets. For co-occurrence clustering, repertoires with fewer than 30,000 or more than 120,000 public chains were excluded, along with about five repertoires with anomalous nucleotide sharing. Imported from immuneACCESS, the table was reduced by TCRdb to in-frame sequences with V and J called. These copies leave out some clones; in studies compared against another copy, an unresolved V gene accounts for under half, and the cause of the remainder is not known. V and J calls and clone size are given by that table; D and trimming were obtained from the DNA. For this sample there are approximately 220,000 clones; approximately 80% appear just once. Of the sample, more than 1.3% is held by the ten largest clones.

The cohort comprised approximately 700 healthy bone marrow donors. Cohort members were all nominally healthy when sampled, although unrecorded immune exposures were likely present. The donor tested CMV seronegative and was one of the 352 seronegative cohort members. A peripheral blood sample was provided by each donor, and peripheral blood mononuclear cells were used for TCR beta sequencing. The Qiagen DNeasy Blood Extraction Kit was used to extract genomic DNA from the blood cell samples. The sample belongs to a study of cytomegalovirus exposure and HLA in healthy donors (dated by TCRdb to between 2016 and 2019). A note on the overall study: An earlier analysis of some 500 of the donors reported 276 Gb of sequence data and about 100 million unique TCR beta sequences from about 180 million T cells. About 280 gigabases of sequencing data and tens of millions of unique TCR sequences were included in an early release covering 500 to 750 HLA-typed donors. HLA typing included class I and class II loci at four-digit resolution. The number of typed donors differed by locus: about 620-640 for A, B, C, DRB1 and DQB1; 522 for DQA1; some 610 for DPA1; and around 450 for DPB1. A handful of DR-DQ haplotypes were handled as single units for association and clustering because linkage in the cohort was strong. Of the 300 to 450 genotyped donors, approximately 80% fell in the genetic ancestry cluster associated with self-reported Caucasian donors. All discovery cohort repertoires had been generated using a single sequencing platform. The study aimed to test whether cataloging public T cell receptors could reveal signatures of past pathogen exposure. The study profiled the T cell repertoires of 550 to 700 subjects by immunosequencing and related them to cytomegalovirus serostatus. Along with the approximately 650-subject first cohort, a separate validation cohort of some 130 different subjects was used. An earlier analysis of fewer than 750 of the donors used high-throughput TCR beta sequencing to judge whether each TCR beta V gene segment behaved as functional or pseudogenic. A later genetic analysis took genome-wide SNP genotypes for about 55% of the 666 donors and used that subset as a discovery cohort. Across roughly 420 genotyped donors of the cohort, an average of roughly 200,000 unique TCR beta nucleotide sequences per donor were sequenced, and 15% to 20% of those sequences were non-productive. A later analysis re-examined previously published TCR beta repertoires from about 670 donors and added high-resolution HLA genotyping to investigate patterns of TCR occurrence. Donor age, sex, ethnicity and CMV serostatus were collected together with the repertoire data. Rather than drawing on any new phenotypic data, the later analysis identified candidate immune exposures from TCR beta sequences and the way those sequences occurred across donors. To predict cytomegalovirus infection status, the study combined high-throughput TCR immunosequencing, statistical association of individual TCRs with disease status, and machine learning. Overall results and qualifications from the work: Correlated functional status among segregating V segments might be attributable to linkage disequilibrium, but an unknown experimental factor could not be ruled out. According to a later analysis, TCR association rates differed among HLA loci, with DRB1 alleles showing the most associated TCRs and HLA-C alleles showing the fewest. According to the authors, the approach could potentially be generalized to other disease states and immunological phenotypes. At a false discovery rate of 0.05, a later analysis linked under 20,000 TCR beta sequences to specific HLA alleles. The presence/absence analyses assumed that sequencing depth was roughly uniform across donors, and that assumption may not be true. While some public TCRs were present in many individuals, most TCR sequences turned up only very rarely across donors. The classifier was reported to diagnose cytomegalovirus status with high specificity and sensitivity in both the original and validation cohorts. In vitro tests confirmed that a few of the cytomegalovirus-associated TCR beta chains recognize cytomegalovirus antigens. In a later genetic analysis, a missense DCLRE1C variant was associated with V-gene and J-gene trimming of TCR beta chains, and the association was replicated in an independent cohort. A further reported finding was that TCR beta sequences accurately predicted the HLA-A and HLA-B alleles for most subjects in the first cohort. Compared with equally common non-associated chains, HLA-associated TCR beta chains in a later analysis were more clonally expanded and had lower generation probabilities. The cohort was sequenced for TCR beta chains only, and without alpha or paired-chain data the features that could be detected were limited. Most CMV-associated TCR beta chains appeared to be HLA-restricted in a later analysis, and the HLA associations seemed to be driven largely by CMV exposure. In an earlier analysis of 500 to 650 of the donors, most TCR beta V segments appeared in productive rearrangements about 87% or about 30% of the time, broadly matching IMGT annotations. The sequencing pipeline was judged likely to have produced a cluster of highly shared sequence variants as a technical artifact. Because counts were too low, about 17 rarely observed V segments, including chromosome 9 orphons, were excluded from the earlier analysis of 500 to 700 of the donors. For the cohort, immune exposure information was limited to CMV serostatus. Strong co-occurrence of HLA alleles, especially DR and DQ, made assigning TCR associations to individual alleles difficult. A later genetic analysis reported fewer N-insertions in productive TCRs among donors in an Asian-associated ancestry cluster than the roughly 700-donor mean. A total of 150 or so TCR beta chains were listed by the study as associated with cytomegalovirus. Several of the top co-occurrence clusters appeared to be linked to parvovirus B19, influenza, CMV and Epstein-Barr virus, according to a later analysis. Some IMGT-functional V segments, including TRBV6-2 and TRBV6-3, could not be told apart with the 87-base-pair reads, so those segments were excluded. Because HLA typing was unavailable for some donors at each locus, only the typed subset was used in association tests.

CDR1 and CDR2 (SGHNT, YYREEE) derive from the germline V gene (reference sequence). V and J are trimmed by 4 bases and 2 bases, and the gene matches miss 4 bases of the junction. The CDR3, cysteine through phenylalanine, is 15 amino acids long. Here the CDR3 DNA is all that survives: 45 bases in frame from base 1. Recombination joined TRBV5-4 with TRBJ2-2, and 8 junctional nucleotides match TRBD2. The receptor was isolated from a girl aged 5-17 years in good health and CMV-seronegative. The sequencing input was PBMCs. The CDR3 is CASSPGLVNTGELFF. The DNA sequence is as follows: TGTGCCAGCAGCCCGGGACTAGTAAACACCGGGGAGCTGTTTTTT.